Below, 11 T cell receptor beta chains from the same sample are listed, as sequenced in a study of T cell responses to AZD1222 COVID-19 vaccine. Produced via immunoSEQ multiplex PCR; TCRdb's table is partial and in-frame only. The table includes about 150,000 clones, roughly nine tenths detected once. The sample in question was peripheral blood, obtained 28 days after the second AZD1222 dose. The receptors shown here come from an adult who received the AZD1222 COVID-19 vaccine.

CDR3 in DNA: TGTGCCTGGAGCGGGACAGGGGGTTTGGGGAGCACTGAAGCTTTCTTT. Translation: CAWSGTGGLGSTEAFF. The J gene is TRBJ1-1, the V gene TRBV30; 11 positions match TRBD1. Trimming took 3 bases from V and 4 from J; bases not matched to a gene: 10. The CDR3 covers 16 residues. The germline V gene encodes CDR1 GTSNPN and CDR2 SVGIG (reference sequence).

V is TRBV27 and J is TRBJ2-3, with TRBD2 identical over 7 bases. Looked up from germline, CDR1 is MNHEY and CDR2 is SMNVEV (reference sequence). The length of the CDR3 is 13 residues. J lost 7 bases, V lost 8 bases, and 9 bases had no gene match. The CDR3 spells CASASRTSNTQYF. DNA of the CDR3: TGTGCCAGCGCCAGCAGGACTAGTAATACGCAGTATTTT.

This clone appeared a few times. CDR3 coding DNA: TGTGCCAGCAGCTTAGGGGTGAGCGGACAACGGTACGAGCAGTACTTC. It translates to CASSLGVSGQRYEQYF. This sequence joins TRBV7-2 and TRBJ2-7; D possibly matches TRBD1 or TRBD2 (5 bases each). The CDR3 has 16 residues. Germline values: CDR1 SGHTA, CDR2 FQGNSA. V lost 1 base and J 4 bases, leaving 17 bases between the germline ends.

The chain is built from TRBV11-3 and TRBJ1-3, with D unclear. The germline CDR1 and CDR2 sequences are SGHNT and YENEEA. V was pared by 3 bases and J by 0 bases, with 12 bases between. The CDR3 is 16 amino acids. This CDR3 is CASSLRVSYSGNTIYF. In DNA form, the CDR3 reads TGTGCCAGCAGCTTGCGTGTGTCTTACTCTGGAAACACCATATATTTT.

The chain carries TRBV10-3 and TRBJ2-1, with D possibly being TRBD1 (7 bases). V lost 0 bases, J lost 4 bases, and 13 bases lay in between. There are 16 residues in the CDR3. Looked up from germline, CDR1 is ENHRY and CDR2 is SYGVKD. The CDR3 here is CAISESSGGKYNEQFF. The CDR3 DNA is TGTGCCATCAGTGAGTCGTCAGGGGGGAAATACAATGAGCAGTTCTTC.

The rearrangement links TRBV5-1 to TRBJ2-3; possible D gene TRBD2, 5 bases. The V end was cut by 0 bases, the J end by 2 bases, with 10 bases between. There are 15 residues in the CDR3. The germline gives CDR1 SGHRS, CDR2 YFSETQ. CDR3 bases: TGCGCCAGCAGCTTGGCAGGACTCCCCACAGATACGCAGTATTTT. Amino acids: CASSLAGLPTDTQYF.

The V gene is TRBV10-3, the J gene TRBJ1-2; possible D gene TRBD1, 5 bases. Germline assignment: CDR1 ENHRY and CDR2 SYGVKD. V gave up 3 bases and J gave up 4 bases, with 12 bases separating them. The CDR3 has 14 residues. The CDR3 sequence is CAISDQGGSYGYTF. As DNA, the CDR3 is TGTGCCATCAGTGATCAGGGTGGGTCCTATGGCTACACCTTC.

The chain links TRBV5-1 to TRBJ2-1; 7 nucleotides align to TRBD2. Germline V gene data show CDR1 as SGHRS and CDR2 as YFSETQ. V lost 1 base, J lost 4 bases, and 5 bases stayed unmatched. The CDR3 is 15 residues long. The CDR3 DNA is TGCGCCAGCAGCTTGAGGCTAGCGGAGTACAATGAGCAGTTCTTC. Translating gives CASSLRLAEYNEQFF. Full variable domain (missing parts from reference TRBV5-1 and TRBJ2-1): KAGVTQTPRYLIKTRGQQVTLSCSPISGHRSVSWYQQTPGQGLQFLFEYFSETQRNKGNFPGRFSGRQFSNSRSEMNVSTLELGDSALYLCASSLRLAEYNEQFFGPGTRLTVL.

The CDR3, as DNA: TGTGCCAGGGGCAATCAGCCCCAGCATTTT. Amino acids: CARGNQPQHF. The chain uses TRBV24-1 and TRBJ1-5; D is undetermined. This CDR3 has 10 amino acids. The germline gives CDR1 KGHDR, CDR2 SFDVKD. Between the trimmed V and J ends, which lost 11 bases and 2 bases, there was a span of 3 bases.

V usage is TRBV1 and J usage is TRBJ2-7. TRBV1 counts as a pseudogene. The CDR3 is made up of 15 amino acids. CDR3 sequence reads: CTSSLDLGPFYEQYF. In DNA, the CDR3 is TGCACCAGCAGCCTAGACCTCGGCCCTTTCTACGAGCAGTACTTC.

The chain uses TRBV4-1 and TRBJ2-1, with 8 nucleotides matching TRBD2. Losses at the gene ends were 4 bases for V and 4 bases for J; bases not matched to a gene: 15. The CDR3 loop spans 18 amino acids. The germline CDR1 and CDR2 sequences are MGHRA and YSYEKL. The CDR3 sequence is CASSLLAGIPGGYNEQFF. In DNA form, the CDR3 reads TGCGCCAGCAGCCTGCTAGCGGGCATCCCCGGGGGTTACAATGAGCAGTTCTTC.